This is a list of T cell receptor beta chains from one sample in a study of T cell changes during pregnancy in multiple sclerosis. Assay used: immunoSEQ multiplex PCR; TCRdb lists only in-frame clones, some missing. The sample shows approximately 92,000 clones, approximately 92% of them seen only once. This specimen was peripheral blood, taken in the first trimester of pregnancy. Receptors originate from a female donor with multiple sclerosis, enrolled in a pregnancy study. CDR3s include the opening cysteine and the closing phenylalanine or tryptophan. The order of the fields is V gene, clone size, J gene, CDR3 length, D gene, CDR3 protein, CDR3 DNA. The D gene is left open where the match is weak. Clone size is stated in some rows and not others, as once, few, many or a class when expanded.

V: TRBV11-1
size: .
J: TRBJ2-3
length: 15
D: .
CDR3: CASSLIGADTDTQYF
DNA: TGTGCCAGCAGCTTAATTGGGGCCGACACAGATACGCAGTATTTT

V: TRBV18
size: .
J: TRBJ2-5
length: 15
D: .
CDR3: CASSPPGRSGETQYF
DNA: TGTGCCAGCTCTCCCCCGGGTCGTAGTGGGGAGACCCAGTACTTC

V: TRBV30
size: .
J: TRBJ2-1
length: 16
D: TRBD2
CDR3: CAWRDQLAGDYNEQFF
DNA: TGTGCCTGGAGGGATCAACTAGCGGGGGACTACAATGAGCAGTTCTTC

V: TRBV27
size: .
J: TRBJ1-2
length: 14
D: .
CDR3: CASSSDTSNYGYTF
DNA: TGTGCCAGCAGTTCCGATACATCTAACTATGGCTACACCTTC

V: TRBV19
size: .
J: TRBJ1-1
length: 12
D: TRBD1
CDR3: CAAGQGNTEAFF
DNA: TGTGCCGCCGGACAGGGGAACACTGAAGCTTTCTTT

V: TRBV4-1
size: .
J: TRBJ2-1
length: 13
D: TRBD2
CDR3: CASSLTSENEQFF
DNA: TGCGCCAGCAGCCTTACTAGCGAGAATGAGCAGTTCTTC

V: TRBV6-5
size: .
J: TRBJ2-7
length: 13
D: .
CDR3: CASSQGGSYEQYF
DNA: TGTGCCAGCAGTCAGGGGGGCTCCTACGAGCAGTACTTC

V: TRBV28
size: .
J: TRBJ1-5
length: 15
D: .
CDR3: CATLPGGRDNQPQHF
DNA: TGTGCCACCCTTCCCGGAGGGAGGGACAATCAGCCCCAGCATTTT

V: TRBV5-1
size: .
J: TRBJ2-2
length: 17
D: TRBD1
CDR3: CASSPGTGISNTGELFF
DNA: TGCGCCAGCAGCCCAGGGACAGGCATTTCCAACACCGGGGAGCTGTTTTTT

V: TRBV15
size: .
J: TRBJ2-1
length: 12
D: .
CDR3: CATATRYNEQFF
DNA: TGTGCCACCGCGACGAGGTACAATGAGCAGTTCTTC

V: TRBV4-3
size: few
J: TRBJ2-5
length: 17
D: .
CDR3: CASSHNLQGAGGETQYF
DNA: TGCGCCAGCAGCCACAACTTGCAGGGGGCCGGGGGGGAGACCCAGTACTTC

V: TRBV7-6
size: .
J: TRBJ2-7
length: 15
D: TRBD2
CDR3: CASSSGGTLSYEQYF
DNA: TGTGCCAGCAGCTCGGGGGGGACTCTGAGTTACGAGCAGTACTTC

V: TRBV7-9
size: .
J: TRBJ2-7
length: 16
D: TRBD2
CDR3: CASSPPRGRGPYEQYF
DNA: TGTGCCAGCAGCCCCCCCCGCGGGAGAGGACCCTACGAGCAGTACTTC

V: TRBV4-1
size: .
J: TRBJ2-1
length: 14
D: .
CDR3: CASSPYTGSGEQFF
DNA: TGCGCCAGCAGCCCCTATACAGGGAGCGGTGAGCAGTTCTTC

V: TRBV19
size: .
J: TRBJ1-1
length: 13
D: .
CDR3: CASTSGFRTEAFF
DNA: TGTGCCAGTACCTCAGGTTTTCGCACTGAAGCTTTCTTT

V: TRBV9
size: few
J: TRBJ1-1
length: 13
D: .
CDR3: CASSVDPGGEAFF
DNA: TGTGCCAGCAGCGTAGACCCCGGAGGTGAAGCTTTCTTT

V: TRBV10-3
size: .
J: TRBJ2-3
length: 15
D: TRBD1
CDR3: CAISDGQAITDTQYF
DNA: TGTGCCATCAGTGACGGACAGGCTATAACGGATACGCAGTATTTT

V: TRBV4-2
size: .
J: TRBJ2-2
length: 18
D: TRBD2
CDR3: CASSQDMGLAVNTGELFF
DNA: TGTGCCAGCAGCCAAGATATGGGACTAGCGGTGAACACCGGGGAGCTGTTTTTT

V: TRBV20-1
size: .
J: TRBJ1-2
length: 10
D: .
CDR3: CSAREYGYTF
DNA: TGCAGTGCTCGCGAGTATGGCTACACCTTC

V: TRBV7-8
size: .
J: TRBJ2-5
length: 17
D: TRBD2
CDR3: CASSLGPGLAVQETQYF
DNA: TGTGCCAGCAGCTTAGGTCCGGGACTAGCGGTACAAGAGACCCAGTACTTC

V: TRBV27
size: .
J: TRBJ2-3
length: 14
D: .
CDR3: CASSGQFHTDTQYF
DNA: TGTGCCAGCAGTGGACAGTTCCACACAGATACGCAGTATTTT

V: TRBV9
size: .
J: TRBJ1-1
length: 14
D: TRBD1
CDR3: CASSTGTGDTEAFF
DNA: TGTGCCAGCAGCACCGGGACAGGGGATACTGAAGCTTTCTTT

V: TRBV7-9
size: .
J: TRBJ2-1
length: 15
D: TRBD1
CDR3: CASSKGDSSYNEQFF
DNA: TGTGCCAGCAGCAAAGGGGACAGCTCCTACAATGAGCAGTTCTTC

V: TRBV7-8
size: .
J: TRBJ1-5
length: 16
D: .
CDR3: CASSLAGQYSNQPQHF
DNA: TGTGCCAGCAGCTTAGCGGGGCAATATAGCAATCAGCCCCAGCATTTT

V: TRBV7-8
size: .
J: TRBJ1-1
length: 14
D: .
CDR3: CASRPRGGGPEAFF
DNA: TGTGCCAGCCGCCCCCGGGGCGGGGGCCCTGAAGCTTTCTTT

V: TRBV7-8
size: few
J: TRBJ1-5
length: 15
D: .
CDR3: CASSAGQLNNQPQHF
DNA: TGTGCCAGCAGCGCCGGACAGTTAAACAATCAGCCCCAGCATTTT

V: TRBV6-5
size: .
J: TRBJ2-1
length: 11
D: .
CDR3: CASSYSREQFF
DNA: TGTGCCAGCAGTTACTCCCGTGAGCAGTTCTTC

V: TRBV30
size: .
J: TRBJ2-2
length: 14
D: .
CDR3: CAWRGGKNTGELFF
DNA: TGTGCCTGGAGGGGGGGTAAGAACACCGGGGAGCTGTTTTTT

V: TRBV11-2
size: .
J: TRBJ1-5
length: 13
D: .
CDR3: CASSLGAGNPQHF
DNA: TGTGCCAGCAGCTTAGGCGCGGGGAACCCCCAGCATTTT

V: TRBV2
size: .
J: TRBJ1-2
length: 15
D: .
CDR3: CASSKGHFPNYGYTF
DNA: TGTGCCAGCAGTAAGGGACATTTTCCTAACTATGGCTACACCTTC

V: TRBV28
size: .
J: TRBJ2-7
length: 15
D: TRBD1
CDR3: CASSLGQGLSDEQYF
DNA: TGTGCCAGCAGTTTGGGACAGGGTCTGAGCGACGAGCAGTACTTC

V: TRBV5-1
size: .
J: TRBJ2-7
length: 13
D: .
CDR3: CASSLRASGEQYF
DNA: TGCGCCAGCAGCTTGCGAGCTTCCGGCGAGCAGTACTTC

V: TRBV29-1
size: .
J: TRBJ2-7
length: 15
D: TRBD2
CDR3: CSVEWASGSAYEQYF
DNA: TGCAGCGTTGAATGGGCTAGCGGGAGCGCCTACGAGCAGTACTTC

V: TRBV30
size: .
J: TRBJ2-1
length: 14
D: .
CDR3: CAWRGFLAGGEQFF
DNA: TGTGCCTGGCGCGGATTCTTAGCTGGAGGGGAGCAGTTCTTC

V: TRBV7-9
size: .
J: TRBJ2-7
length: 12
D: TRBD2
CDR3: CASSAGGSEQYF
DNA: TGTGCCAGCAGCGCGGGGGGGAGCGAGCAGTACTTC

V: TRBV28
size: .
J: TRBJ2-7
length: 11
D: .
CDR3: CASSLSDEQYF
DNA: TGTGCCAGCAGTTTAAGCGACGAGCAGTACTTC

V: TRBV6-1
size: .
J: TRBJ1-2
length: 15
D: TRBD1
CDR3: CASRPGQALNYGYTF
DNA: TGTGCCAGCAGGCCGGGACAGGCCCTTAACTATGGCTACACCTTC

V: TRBV5-1
size: once
J: TRBJ2-3
length: 14
D: .
CDR3: CASSFGRGQDTQYF
DNA: TGCGCCAGCAGCTTCGGTAGGGGCCAAGATACGCAGTATTTT

V: TRBV7-8
size: once
J: TRBJ2-7
length: 14
D: .
CDR3: CASSLVTTSYEQYF
DNA: TGTGCCAGCAGCTTAGTCACAACCTCCTACGAGCAGTACTTC

V: TRBV6-5
size: .
J: TRBJ1-5
length: 13
D: .
CDR3: CASSADRNQPQHF
DNA: TGTGCCAGCAGCGCCGACAGAAATCAGCCCCAGCATTTT

V: TRBV4-2
size: .
J: TRBJ1-2
length: 15
D: TRBD1
CDR3: CASSQSTGGGYGYTF
DNA: TGTGCCAGCAGCCAGTCGACAGGGGGCGGATATGGCTACACCTTC

V: TRBV10-1
size: .
J: TRBJ1-5
length: 14
D: .
CDR3: CAPPRGRWNQPQHF
DNA: TGCGCCCCACCCCGAGGTCGCTGGAATCAGCCCCAGCATTTT

V: TRBV9
size: .
J: TRBJ2-5
length: 15
D: .
CDR3: CASSVEDRRVETQYF
DNA: TGTGCCAGCAGCGTAGAGGACAGACGAGTAGAGACCCAGTACTTC

V: TRBV25-1
size: .
J: TRBJ2-5
length: 15
D: TRBD1
CDR3: CASSIGDRGRETQYF
DNA: TGTGCCAGCAGTATCGGGGACAGGGGACGAGAGACCCAGTACTTC

V: TRBV30
size: .
J: TRBJ2-1
length: 14
D: TRBD2
CDR3: CAWTSGGSYNEQFF
DNA: TGTGCCTGGACCAGCGGGGGATCCTACAATGAGCAGTTCTTC

V: TRBV19
size: once
J: TRBJ1-4
length: 14
D: .
CDR3: CASSTQGRVEKLFF
DNA: TGTGCCAGTAGTACACAGGGCCGAGTTGAAAAACTGTTTTTT

V: TRBV4-2
size: .
J: TRBJ2-2
length: 18
D: .
CDR3: CASSYGLLRHENTGELFF
DNA: TGTGCCAGCAGTTACGGACTCCTACGACACGAGAACACCGGGGAGCTGTTTTTT